This T cell receptor beta chain comes out of a study of CD8 T cells in ankylosing spondylitis. V lost 5 bases and J 6 bases, leaving 14 bases between the germline ends. CDR1 and CDR2 from the germline V gene are SEHNR and FQNEAQ (reference sequence). The CDR3 extends over 14 amino acids. This clonotype was counted many times. The antigen remains undetermined. Library preparation for TCR beta used quantitative 5'-RACE with molecular barcodes. TCRdb called the 5' RACE reads again in MiXCR, with one record for every CDR3 protein. The data show about 500,000 distinct CDR3 sequences, about an eighth seen once. Study observations and caveats: Several of the motif variants were reported before in synovial fluid and blood from reactive arthritis. Disease-linked clones bore a CD8+ phenotype, appearing relatively rarely in peripheral blood. Within matched ankylosing spondylitis synovial fluid, disease-linked clones were reportedly significantly enriched. What appeared characteristic of ankylosing spondylitis blood was a TCR beta motif of fewer than ten highly homologous variants.

The receptor's source is a male donor with ankylosing spondylitis. V usage is TRBV7-9 and J usage is TRBJ2-1; tentatively, D is TRBD1 or TRBD2 (5 bases each). Sequencing used blood, either unsorted or a sorted T cell fraction (not recorded which). The CDR3 region has the DNA TGTGCCAGCAGCCCCCCGGGGCCCCGCAATGAGCAGTTCTTC. Its protein is CASSPPGPRNEQFF. The full variable domain, rest sourced from reference TRBV7-9 and TRBJ2-1, is DTGVSQNPRHKITKRGQNVTFRCDPISEHNRLYWYRQTLGQGPEFLTYFQNEAQLEKSRLLSDRFSAERPKGSFSTLEIQRTEQGDSAMYLCASSPPGPRNEQFFGPGTRLTVL.